One sample yielded the 26 T cell receptor beta chains listed below, sequenced in a study of naive and memory T cell subsets. An oligonucleotide containing a UMI was ligated to the 3' end of TCR cDNA. Ligated cDNA underwent four rounds of PCR with nested alpha and beta constant region primers and SP2. TCRdb recomputed calls from the UMI-ligation and nested PCR reads with MiXCR, one row per CDR3 protein. Counted here are fewer than 30,000 distinct CDR3 sequences, around 5% occurring once; the ten biggest clones make up 6% to 9.5%. Sequencing input: blood. The receptors shown here come from an adult in good health.

This clonotype was counted ten times or more. The rearrangement links TRBV27 to TRBJ2-1; no clear D gene. V was pared by 4 bases and J by 4 bases, with 14 bases between. The CDR3 spans 15 residues. Germline V CDR1 and CDR2: MNHEY, SMNVEV (reference sequence). The CDR3 DNA follows: TGTGCCAGCAGTTCACACCATCTAGGGTACAATGAGCAGTTCTTC. Translated, it gives CASSSHHLGYNEQFF.

This clonotype has a count of ten or more. This chain joins TRBV14 and TRBJ2-7; the D gene is possibly TRBD2 (5 bases). Germline V gene lookup returns CDR1 SGHDN and CDR2 FVKESK. With 4 bases removed from V and 4 bases from J, the gap between germline ends came to 17 bases. The CDR3 extends over 15 amino acids. The CDR3 DNA reads as TGTGCCAGCAGCCCCCACCTAGCAGCTTTATACGAGCAGTACTTC. Protein sequence: CASSPHLAALYEQYF.

This clonotype was seen ten or more times. The V and J genes are TRBV4-3 and TRBJ2-3; D call uncertain. The CDR3 sequence is 14 residues long. The germline V gene encodes CDR1 LGHNA and CDR2 YSLEER. V was shortened by 0 bases and J by 1 base, with 5 bases between the two germline ends. CDR3 sequence: CASSQDRGTDTQYF. Here the CDR3 DNA reads TGCGCCAGCAGCCAAGATCGGGGCACAGATACGCAGTATTTT.

V usage is TRBV12-3 or TRBV12-4 and J usage is TRBJ1-2, with TRBD1 matching 12 bases. After removal of 6 bases from V and 0 bases from J, the junction contained 2 bases not matched to a gene. The CDR3 is 15 amino acids. The CDR3: CASRGTGGSNYGYTF. The CDR3 DNA reads as TGTGCCAGCAGGGGGACAGGGGGCTCTAACTATGGCTACACCTTC.

Concerning this clonotype: Since a much larger clone is just one base distant, this may be a read error. V usage is TRBV7-2 and J usage is TRBJ2-5; D ambiguous. This CDR3 is built from 14 residues. Germline loops: CDR1 SGHTA, CDR2 FQGNSA. V lost 6 bases, J lost 5 bases, and 16 bases lay in between. The CDR3 bases are TGTGCCAGCAGTTTCGACCCAAGTGGGGAGACCCAGTACTTC. Encoded protein: CASSFDPSGETQYF.

In this sample, this clonotype is medium-sized. CDR3 bases: TGTGCCCCGGGACAGACGCCAAATCAGCCCCAGCATTTT. Its translation is CAPGQTPNQPQHF. V and J are TRBV24-1 and TRBJ1-5; TRBD1 matches 7 bases. The germline V gene encodes CDR1 KGHDR and CDR2 SFDVKD. Trimming cost V 12 bases and J 4 bases; bases outside gene matches: 8. This CDR3 contains 13 residues.

This clonotype is medium-sized (0.01 to 0.1%) in the sample. This chain links TRBV20-1 with TRBJ2-3; D is unclear. The CDR3 extends over 14 amino acids. V lost 3 bases and J 0 bases, leaving 10 bases between the germline ends. Germline-derived CDR1 and CDR2 are DFQATT and SNEGSKA (reference sequence). The CDR3 sequence: CSASRPRSTDTQYF. DNA of the CDR3: TGCAGTGCTAGTAGGCCGAGGAGCACAGATACGCAGTATTTT.

In this sample, this clonotype turned up a few times. The CDR3 coding sequence is TGTGCCAGCAGCCCGCAGGGTTTGCGGTCCTACAATGAGCAGTTCTTC. Protein sequence: CASSPQGLRSYNEQFF. The V gene is TRBV13, the J gene TRBJ2-1, with D tentatively TRBD1 (5 bases). The V gene lost 5 bases and the J gene lost 1 base, with 15 bases spanning the gap. The length of the CDR3 is 16 residues. Germline V lookup: CDR1 PRHDT, CDR2 FYEKMQ (reference sequence).

The chain uses TRBV6-6 and TRBJ1-1, with 9 bases identical to TRBD1. This CDR3 has 15 amino acids. Germline V gives CDR1 MNHNY, CDR2 SVGAGI (reference sequence). The V and J ends lost 6 bases and 2 bases, in that order; junction bases with no gene match: 7. This chain's CDR3 is CASRNGQGHNTEAFF. The CDR3 DNA is TGTGCCAGCAGGAATGGACAGGGGCATAACACTGAAGCTTTCTTT.

This clonotype was counted ten times or more. The chain uses TRBV29-1 and TRBJ1-2; D call uncertain. V lost 5 bases, J lost 6 bases, and 10 bases lay in between. The V gene's germline CDR1 is SQVTM and CDR2 ANQGSEA. This CDR3 spans 11 amino acids. In nucleotides, the CDR3 is TGCAGCGTTTGGGAGGGCGATGGCTACACCTTC. This sequence encodes CSVWEGDGYTF.

This clonotype appeared many times. This chain uses TRBV20-1 with TRBJ2-1; D is uncertain. Trimming took off 0 bases at V and 0 bases at J, with 6 bases between the two ends. The CDR3 sequence is 14 residues long. Germline CDR1 and CDR2: DFQATT and SNEGSKA (reference sequence). The CDR3 loop reads CSARDWNSYNEQFF. In DNA form, the CDR3 reads TGCAGTGCTAGAGATTGGAACTCCTACAATGAGCAGTTCTTC.

Only a few counts were recorded for this clonotype. The chain recombines TRBV7-9 with TRBJ1-1; no firm D call. The CDR3 runs to 14 residues. Germline CDR1 SEHNR, CDR2 FQNEAQ (reference sequence). Between the trimmed V and J ends, which lost 3 bases and 1 base, there was a span of 9 bases. CDR3 protein: CASSLLQPNTEAFF. The CDR3, as DNA: TGTGCCAGCAGCTTGCTACAGCCGAACACTGAAGCTTTCTTT.

This clonotype has at least ten counts. The chain employs TRBV2 and TRBJ2-1, with D perhaps assigned TRBD1 or TRBD2 (5 bases each). From germline, CDR1 is SNHLY and CDR2 FYNNEI. The ends were cut back, 5 bases at V and 5 bases at J, with 10 bases in the middle. This CDR3 comprises 13 residues. DNA for the CDR3: TGTGCCAGCAGTCGGGACGCCCACAATGAGCAGTTCTTC. Protein: CASSRDAHNEQFF.

This clonotype was seen at least ten times. The chain recombines TRBV10-2 with TRBJ2-7; D might be TRBD1 (5 bases). The CDR3 is made up of 11 amino acids. Trimming shortened V by 6 bases and J by 2 bases, and 5 bases separated the two germline ends. Germline CDR1 and CDR2: WSHSY and SAAADI. The CDR3 here is CASSRAYEQYF. CDR3 nucleotides: TGCGCCAGCAGCAGGGCCTACGAGCAGTACTTC.

This clonotype was observed a handful of times. The chain joins TRBV19 to TRBJ1-5, with TRBD1 as a possible D gene (5 bases). The CDR3 has 12 amino acids. Between the trimmed V and J ends, which lost 8 bases and 6 bases, there was a span of 11 bases. Germline assignment: CDR1 LNHDA and CDR2 SQIVND (reference sequence). CDR3 nucleotide sequence: TGTGCCAGTTGGGCAGGGTCTCAGCCCCAGCATTTT. Protein product: CASWAGSQPQHF.

In its sample, this clonotype was seen many times. The V gene is TRBV21-1, the J gene TRBJ1-1. TRBV21-1 is assigned pseudogene status. The CDR3 consists of 12 residues. The CDR3 DNA reads TGTGCCAGCAGCCCGACGCGCAAGTCGGCTTTCTTT. Amino acids: CASSPTRKSAFF.

This clonotype was seen many times. V is TRBV6-5 and J is TRBJ2-1; 8 nucleotides agree with TRBD2. This CDR3 has 15 amino acids. The junction had 7 bases not matched to a gene; V was cut back by 2 bases and J by 7 bases. CDR1 and CDR2 (germline): MNHEY, SVGAGI. CDR3 sequence reads: CASSYRRGEWNEQFF. CDR3 in DNA: TGTGCCAGCAGTTACCGGCGGGGGGAGTGGAATGAGCAGTTCTTC.

This clonotype was seen at least ten times. This sequence joins TRBV27 and TRBJ2-2; D gene unclear. V was clipped by 4 bases and J by 3 bases, with 3 bases between them. Germline CDR1 is MNHEY and CDR2 is SMNVEV (reference sequence). The CDR3 totals 12 residues. The CDR3, as DNA: TGTGCCAGCAGTTGGGACACCGGGGAGCTGTTTTTT. Translating gives CASSWDTGELFF.

This clonotype was seen at least ten times. This chain links TRBV4-2 with TRBJ2-1; D remains unclear. CDR1 and CDR2 (germline): LGHNA, YNFKEQ. The CDR3 is 13 residues long. V was cut by 0 bases and J by 9 bases, with 9 bases left in between. The CDR3 region has the DNA TGTGCCAGCAGCCAAGATAAGAGAAGTGAGCAGTTCTTC. Protein: CASSQDKRSEQFF.

This clonotype was seen many times. V usage is TRBV18 and J usage is TRBJ1-1; D is perhaps TRBD1 (5 bases). V lost 3 bases, J lost 5 bases, and 10 bases lay in between. Per the germline V gene, CDR1 is KGHSH and CDR2 is LQKENI. The CDR3 has 13 residues. The CDR3 loop is CASSPQGGTEAFF. In nucleotides, the CDR3 is TGTGCCAGCTCACCCCAGGGAGGAACTGAAGCTTTCTTT.

This clonotype was seen a handful of times. The chain is built from TRBV30 and TRBJ1-1; D is undetermined. Trimming took off 0 bases at V and 5 bases at J, with 10 bases between the two ends. The germline gives CDR1 GTSNPN, CDR2 SVGIG (reference sequence). The CDR3 runs 13 residues. The chain's CDR3 is CAWSVEVGTEAFF. The CDR3 DNA sequence: TGTGCCTGGAGTGTCGAAGTTGGGACTGAAGCTTTCTTT.

Judged by abundance, this clonotype is medium-sized (0.01 to 0.1%). The rearrangement links TRBV4-1 to TRBJ1-3; perhaps TRBD1 as D (6 bases). Germline assignment: CDR1 MGHRA and CDR2 YSYEKL. V shed 2 bases and J shed 7 bases, with 15 bases lying between them. The CDR3 runs to 15 residues. DNA for the CDR3: TGCGCCAGCAGCCAACCGACAGGCCCCGACAACACCATATATTTT. Its translation: CASSQPTGPDNTIYF.

This clonotype was seen repeatedly, ten times or more. The CDR3 loop reads CASSIAVTYEQYF. The DNA of the CDR3 is TGTGCCAGTAGTATAGCGGTTACCTACGAGCAGTACTTC. The chain is built from TRBV19 and TRBJ2-7; D not certain. The CDR3 is 13 amino acids. V was cut by 1 base and J by 2 bases, with 6 bases left in between. From germline, CDR1 is LNHDA and CDR2 SQIVND (reference sequence). The full variable domain, its missing parts supplied by reference TRBV19 and TRBJ2-7, is DGGITQSPKYLFRKEGQNVTLSCEQNLNHDAMYWYRQDPGQGLRLIYYSQIVNDFQKGDIAEGYSVSREKKESFPLTVTSAQKNPTAFYLCASSIAVTYEQYFGPGTRLTVT.

Judged by abundance, this clonotype is medium-sized (0.01 to 0.1%). The rearrangement joins TRBV20-1 to TRBJ2-1, with 13 bases fitting TRBD2. The junction had 9 bases not matched to a gene; V was cut back by 6 bases and J by 7 bases. The germline gives CDR1 DFQATT, CDR2 SNEGSKA (reference sequence). The CDR3 loop spans 15 amino acids. CDR3 in DNA: TGCAGTGCCAGATCAACTAGCGGGAGGGCGAATGAGCAGTTCTTC. Its translation: CSARSTSGRANEQFF.

In its sample, this clonotype was seen a few times. A read error may explain this, as a much larger clone is one base away. The chain combines TRBV7-2 with TRBJ2-5; 7 bases match TRBD2. The germline CDR1 and CDR2 sequences are SGHTA and FQGNSA. CDR3 length equals 17 residues. V lost 4 bases and J lost 4; bases outside the gene matches: 15. The CDR3 DNA reads as TGTGCCAGCAGCTCCCCCGGGGCAGGGAGGGGTGGAGAGACCCAGTACTTC. This codes for CASSSPGAGRGGETQYF.

This clonotype was observed at least ten times. This chain connects TRBV3-1 to TRBJ1-3, with 10 nucleotides matching TRBD1. CDR3 length equals 15 residues. Unmatched junction bases numbered 4, after V lost 4 bases and J lost 4 bases. Germline V lookup: CDR1 LGHDT, CDR2 YNNKEL (reference sequence). The CDR3 region has the DNA TGTGCCAGCAGCCCGACAGGGGGCCAGGGAAACACCATATATTTT. As protein: CASSPTGGQGNTIYF. The full variable domain, rest sourced from reference TRBV3-1 and TRBJ1-3, is DTAVSQTPKYLVTQMGNDKSIKCEQNLGHDTMYWYKQDSKKFLKIMFSYNNKELIINETVPNRFSPKSPDKAHLNLHINSLELGDSAVYFCASSPTGGQGNTIYFGEGSWLTVV.